The following is a T cell receptor beta chain sequence with its context. Antigen: not known. This sample stems from a study of metastatic and nonmetastatic thyroid tumors. Study background: Comparative analysis of repertoires was undertaken across blood and tumor or nodule tissue obtained from malignant and benign thyroid patients.

Overall study findings and caveats: It was reportedly found that TCR beta diversity was significantly higher in malignant thyroid tumors than in benign nodules, a difference seen in both blood and tumor samples.

All patients were untreated before thyroid surgery. The length of the CDR3 is 12 residues. Trimming removed 4 bases at V and 4 bases at J, with 11 bases between. Germline CDR1 and CDR2: DFQATT and SNEGSKA (reference sequence). Per the original methods: Clinicopathological groups differed in CDR3, with these differences serving to build a distant-metastasis classifier for papillary thyroid cancer. Through MiXCR, TCRdb re-clonotyped the PCR reads. The authors' filters were not applied to this entry. The sample includes about 17,000 clones, around 30% of them seen just once. The sequenced material came from tumor tissue. The chain carries TRBV20-1 and TRBJ2-7; D might be TRBD1 (6 bases). The sequence was obtained from a female donor with papillary thyroid cancer or a benign thyroid nodule (not recorded which). Some clones in this sample may be carry-over from other donors' samples. This CDR3 is CSAIGTQYEQYF. The CDR3 nucleotides read TGCAGTGCTATTGGGACACAGTACGAGCAGTACTTC.